This T cell receptor (beta chain) was documented in a study of early T cells in non-severe SARS-CoV-2 infection. Individual cDNA molecules each received unique molecular identifiers attached to them. TCRdb analysed the 5' RACE reads with MiXCR anew, one entry per CDR3 protein. The data show about 55,000 distinct CDR3 sequences, over 7% seen once. This clonotype has a count of ten or more. From germline, CDR1 is MNHEY and CDR2 SVGAGI. The CDR3 sequence is 12 residues long. The V gene lost 2 bases and the J gene lost 4 bases, with 5 bases spanning the gap. Sample: whole blood. This sequence was found in an adult who was a healthcare worker with PCR-confirmed SARS-CoV-2 infection or an uninfected control (not recorded which). The V gene is TRBV6-5, the J gene TRBJ1-2; D remains ambiguous. This chain's CDR3 is CASSYDGYGYTF. The CDR3 nucleotides are TGTGCCAGCAGTTACGACGGCTATGGCTACACCTTC.